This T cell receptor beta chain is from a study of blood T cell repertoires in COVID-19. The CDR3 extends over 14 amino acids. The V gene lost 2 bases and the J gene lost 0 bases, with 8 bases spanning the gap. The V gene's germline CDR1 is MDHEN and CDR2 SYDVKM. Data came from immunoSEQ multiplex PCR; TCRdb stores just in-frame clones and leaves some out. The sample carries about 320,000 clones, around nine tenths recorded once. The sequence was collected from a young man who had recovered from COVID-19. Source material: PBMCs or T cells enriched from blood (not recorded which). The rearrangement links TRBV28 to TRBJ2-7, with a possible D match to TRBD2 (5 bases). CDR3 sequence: CASSLAGHSYEQYF. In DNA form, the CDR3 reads TGTGCCAGCAGTTTAGCGGGCCACTCCTACGAGCAGTACTTC.